This T cell receptor beta chain was recovered during a study of shared clonotypes between healthy human individuals. Study details: CD4 naive and memory got three plates each, CD8 naive two, CD8 memory one. Study-level results: In a handful of donors, around 5% of naive CD4 clonotypes appeared in common.

This was a deep-level run. Under the authors' procedure: Without quality scores, immunoSEQ junctional reads could not be filtered like full-length reads. Generated by immunoSEQ multiplex PCR, the TCRdb table keeps only in-frame clones and is missing some. V and J calls and clone size follow that table, whereas D and trimming were derived from the DNA. The data hold some 2,500,000 clones, with around 90% observed a single time. About this clone itself: Its antigen is undetermined.

V shed 6 bases and J 6 bases; nucleotides not matched to a gene: 5. Looked up from germline, CDR1 is MNHNY and CDR2 is SVGAGI (reference sequence). There are 15 residues in the CDR3. This sequence originates from a man in his late teens or twenties in good health. Some clones in this sample may be carry-over from other donors' samples. The sample was naive CD4+ T cells from PBMCs. Subset here: CD45RA+ positively selected. V gene TRBV6-6 combines with J gene TRBJ2-3; TRBD2 matches 14 bases. CDR3 residues: CASRYGTSGSDTQYF. CDR3 nucleotide sequence: TGTGCCAGCAGATACGGGACTAGCGGGAGCGATACGCAGTATTTT.